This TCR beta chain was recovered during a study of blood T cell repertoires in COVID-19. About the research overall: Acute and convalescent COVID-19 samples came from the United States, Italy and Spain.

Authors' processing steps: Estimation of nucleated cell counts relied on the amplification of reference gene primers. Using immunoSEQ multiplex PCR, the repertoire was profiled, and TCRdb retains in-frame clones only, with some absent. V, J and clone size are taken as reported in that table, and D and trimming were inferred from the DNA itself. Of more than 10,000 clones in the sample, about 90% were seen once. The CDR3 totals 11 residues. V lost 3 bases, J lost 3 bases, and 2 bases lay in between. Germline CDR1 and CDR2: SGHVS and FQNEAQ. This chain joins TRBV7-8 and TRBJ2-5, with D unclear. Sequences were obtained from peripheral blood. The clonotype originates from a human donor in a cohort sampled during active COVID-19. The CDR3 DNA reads TGTGCCAGCAGCTTTAAAGAGACCCAGTACTTC. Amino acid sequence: CASSFKETQYF.